Listed below are T cell receptor beta chains from one sample, sequenced in a study of T cells in Graves' hyperthyroidism and ophthalmopathy. TCRdb re-called the multiplex PCR reads through MiXCR, storing one row per CDR3 protein. This sample carries about 560,000 distinct CDR3 sequences, around 17% of them seen once, and the ten largest clones take approximately 20%. Sequencing was done on a sample of blood. The receptors come from a young woman with Graves' hyperthyroidism. The CDR3 runs from the conserved cysteine through the conserved F or W. D genes are given only for firm matches. A clone size is listed for some rows: how often the clone was seen (once, few, many), or a class if it is expanded.

d_call	v_call	clone_size	j_call	cdr3_aa	cdr3_nt
-	TRBV25-1	-	TRBJ1-1	CASYAGGRGTEAFF	TGTGCCAGCTATGCTGGGGGACGCGGCACTGAAGCTTTCTTT
TRBD1	TRBV7-9	few	TRBJ1-6	CASSPSTEDRANSPLHF	TGTGCCAGCAGCCCATCGACTGAAGACAGGGCTAATTCACCCCTCCACTTT
-	TRBV3-1	few	TRBJ1-6	CASSQEGLGLSPLHF	TGTGCCAGCAGCCAAGAAGGCTTGGGGCTTTCACCCCTCCACTTT
-	TRBV2	few	TRBJ2-6	CASRGTYSGANVLTF	TGTGCCAGCAGGGGCACTTACTCTGGGGCCAACGTCCTGACTTTC
TRBD1	TRBV4-1	-	TRBJ2-1	CASSQVTGSRTKGEQFF	TGCGCCAGCAGCCAAGTGACAGGGAGTCGAACTAAGGGTGAGCAGTTCTTC
-	TRBV7-2	many	TRBJ2-5	CASRRTGETQYF	TGTGCCAGCAGACGAACAGGGGAGACCCAGTACTTC
-	TRBV15	-	TRBJ1-4	CATSRLDNINEKLFF	TGTGCCACCAGCAGACTGGACAACATTAATGAAAAACTGTTTTTT
-	TRBV30	-	TRBJ2-7	CAWSDSPGRRAYEQYF	TGTGCCTGGAGTGACTCTCCGGGCAGAAGGGCCTACGAGCAGTACTTC
-	TRBV29-1	many	TRBJ2-4	CSVKGGAKNIQYF	TGCAGCGTGAAAGGGGGAGCCAAAAACATTCAGTACTTC
-	TRBV28	many	TRBJ2-7	CASSLGSTGSYEQYF	TGTGCCAGCAGTTTAGGGTCAACAGGGTCCTACGAGCAGTACTTC
-	TRBV20-1	many	TRBJ1-5	CSARGPGGGGNQPQHF	TGCAGTGCTAGAGGCCCGGGCGGGGGAGGCAATCAGCCCCAGCATTTT
-	TRBV7-9	-	TRBJ2-1	CASSLGGRRTYNEQFF	TGTGCCAGCAGCTTAGGAGGGCGTAGAACCTACAATGAGCAGTTCTTC
TRBD2	TRBV2	-	TRBJ2-7	CASQTSGGAYEQYF	TGTGCCAGCCAGACTAGCGGGGGGGCCTACGAGCAGTACTTC
TRBD2	TRBV11-2	many	TRBJ2-7	CASSPGTSGGAQTYEQYF	TGTGCCAGCTCACCCGGGACTAGCGGGGGAGCGCAAACCTACGAGCAGTACTTC
-	TRBV4-3	-	TRBJ1-1	CASSQKPKPLYLAFF	TGCGCCAGCAGCCAAAAGCCGAAACCCCTTTATTTGGCTTTCTTT
-	TRBV18	-	TRBJ2-7	CASSPRTLSYEPYF	TGTGCCAGCTCCCCCCGTACGCTCTCCTACGAGCCGTACTTC
-	TRBV20-1	-	TRBJ1-5	CSAGTVRNQPQHF	TGCAGTGCCGGGACGGTGAGAAATCAGCCCCAGCATTTT
TRBD1	TRBV9	-	TRBJ1-2	CASSVGAGGNYGYTF	TGTGCCAGCAGCGTAGGGGCAGGGGGGAACTATGGCTACACCTTC
-	TRBV3-1	few	TRBJ1-3	CASMPGSLGGNTIYF	TGTGCCAGCATGCCAGGGTCATTAGGGGGAAACACCATATATTTT
-	TRBV30	-	TRBJ1-2	CAWSINQANGYTF	TGTGCCTGGAGCATAAACCAGGCGAATGGCTACACCTTC
-	TRBV19	-	TRBJ2-5	CASSMEDSFQETQYF	TGTGCCAGTAGTATGGAAGACAGTTTCCAAGAGACCCAGTACTTC
TRBD2	TRBV29-1	many	TRBJ2-3	CSVGSSGADTQYF	TGCAGCGTTGGTTCTAGCGGGGCAGATACGCAGTATTTT
TRBD2	TRBV6-2/TRBV6-3	-	TRBJ2-1	CASSYRAGGAYIEQFF	TGTGCCAGCAGTTACAGGGCGGGGGGGGCTTATATTGAGCAGTTCTTC
-	TRBV13	many	TRBJ2-7	CASSRQAPTEQYF	TGTGCCAGCAGTCGTCAGGCTCCGACGGAGCAGTACTTC
-	TRBV28	many	TRBJ2-3	CASSSRFRRPNTDTQYF	TGTGCCAGCAGCTCCCGGTTCCGGAGACCAAACACAGATACGCAGTATTTT
-	TRBV11-3	many	TRBJ2-7	CASSLEADSYEQYF	TGTGCCAGCAGCTTAGAGGCTGATTCCTACGAGCAGTACTTC
TRBD2	TRBV27	-	TRBJ2-1	CASSDSLAGVYNEQFF	TGTGCCAGCAGTGATTCGCTAGCGGGAGTTTACAATGAGCAGTTCTTC
-	TRBV6-6	many	TRBJ2-3	CASSYLGSDTDTQYF	TGTGCCAGCAGTTACTTAGGCAGTGATACAGATACGCAGTATTTT
-	TRBV3-1	few	TRBJ1-3	CASSHSDTIYF	TGTGCCAGCAGCCACAGTGACACCATATATTTT
-	TRBV7-9	few	TRBJ1-2	CASSLGGANGYTF	TGTGCCAGCAGCTTAGGCGGGGCCAACGGCTACACCTTC
TRBD2	TRBV20-1	many	TRBJ2-1	CSARAPGLAGLNEQFF	TGCAGTGCTAGGGCCCCGGGACTAGCGGGGTTGAATGAGCAGTTCTTC
TRBD1	TRBV6-2/TRBV6-3	few	TRBJ2-7	CASSYAGTGSYEQYF	TGTGCCAGCAGTTACGCAGGGACAGGATCCTACGAGCAGTACTTC
-	TRBV5-8	many	TRBJ1-1	CASSLYVAMNTEAFF	TGTGCCAGCAGCTTGTATGTAGCTATGAACACTGAAGCTTTCTTT
TRBD1	TRBV19	-	TRBJ2-2	CASKPPGQHTGELFF	TGTGCCAGTAAGCCACCGGGACAGCACACCGGGGAGCTGTTTTTT
TRBD2	TRBV7-2	-	TRBJ2-2	CASSLLPLAGYTGELFF	TGTGCCAGCAGCTTATTACCACTAGCGGGATACACCGGGGAGCTGTTTTTT
-	TRBV28	many	TRBJ1-2	CASSSVRGPYGYTF	TGTGCCAGCAGTTCCGTCCGGGGGCCCTATGGCTACACCTTC
-	TRBV20-1	-	TRBJ2-7	CSATPDSAYEQYF	TGCAGTGCTACACCGGACAGCGCCTACGAGCAGTACTTC
TRBD1	TRBV29-1	-	TRBJ2-5	CTVTGDQETQYF	TGCACCGTAACAGGGGATCAAGAGACCCAGTACTTC
-	TRBV14	-	TRBJ2-7	CASSQEGIAATYEQYF	TGTGCCAGCAGCCAAGAGGGCATAGCGGCAACCTACGAGCAGTACTTC
TRBD1	TRBV6-1	-	TRBJ2-7	CASKPGQGSHEQYF	TGTGCCAGCAAACCGGGACAGGGGAGCCACGAGCAGTACTTC
-	TRBV28	few	TRBJ2-1	CASSFSLEGDYNEQFF	TGTGCCAGCAGTTTTAGCCTAGAGGGAGACTACAATGAGCAGTTCTTC
-	TRBV9	-	TRBJ1-1	CASSGGTEAFF	TGTGCCAGCAGCGGAGGAACTGAAGCTTTCTTT
-	TRBV12-3/TRBV12-4	many	TRBJ2-3	CASSLLSADTQYF	TGTGCCAGCAGTTTGTTATCCGCAGATACGCAGTATTTT
TRBD1	TRBV9	few	TRBJ1-4	CASSETGTNEKLFF	TGTGCCAGCAGTGAGACAGGGACCAATGAAAAACTGTTTTTT
-	TRBV5-6	few	TRBJ2-6	CASSHFTAPGGANVLTF	TGTGCCAGCAGCCACTTCACCGCCCCAGGTGGGGCCAACGTCCTGACTTTC
TRBD1	TRBV12-3/TRBV12-4	many	TRBJ2-2	CASSHQGVFNTGELFF	TGTGCCAGCAGTCATCAGGGGGTTTTTAACACCGGGGAGCTGTTTTTT
-	TRBV12-3/TRBV12-4	-	TRBJ2-1	CASSGVTLNEQFF	TGTGCCAGCAGTGGCGTCACCTTAAATGAGCAGTTCTTC
-	TRBV7-9	-	TRBJ2-4	CASSPPGTSENIQYF	TGTGCCAGCAGCCCCCCGGGGACGTCTGAAAACATTCAGTACTTC
-	TRBV19	-	TRBJ2-7	CASSNLQVPEQYF	TGTGCCAGTAGTAACTTACAGGTTCCCGAGCAGTACTTC
-	TRBV5-1	many	TRBJ1-2	CASSLAGVRNGYTF	TGCGCCAGCAGCTTGGCCGGGGTTCGGAATGGCTACACCTTC